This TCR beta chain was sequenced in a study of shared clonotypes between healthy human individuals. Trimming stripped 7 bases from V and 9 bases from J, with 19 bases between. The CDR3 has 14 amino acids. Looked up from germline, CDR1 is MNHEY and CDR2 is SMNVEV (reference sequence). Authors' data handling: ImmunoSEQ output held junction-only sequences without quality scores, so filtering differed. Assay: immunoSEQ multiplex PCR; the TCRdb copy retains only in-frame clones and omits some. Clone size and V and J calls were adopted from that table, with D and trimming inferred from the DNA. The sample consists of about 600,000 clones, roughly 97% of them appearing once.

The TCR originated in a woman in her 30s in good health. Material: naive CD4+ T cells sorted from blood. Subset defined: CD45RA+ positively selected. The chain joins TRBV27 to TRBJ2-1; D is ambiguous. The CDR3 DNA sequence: TGTGCCAGCACCAAAGGGTGGGTGGCAGGTGAGCAGTTCTTC. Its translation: CASTKGWVAGEQFF.